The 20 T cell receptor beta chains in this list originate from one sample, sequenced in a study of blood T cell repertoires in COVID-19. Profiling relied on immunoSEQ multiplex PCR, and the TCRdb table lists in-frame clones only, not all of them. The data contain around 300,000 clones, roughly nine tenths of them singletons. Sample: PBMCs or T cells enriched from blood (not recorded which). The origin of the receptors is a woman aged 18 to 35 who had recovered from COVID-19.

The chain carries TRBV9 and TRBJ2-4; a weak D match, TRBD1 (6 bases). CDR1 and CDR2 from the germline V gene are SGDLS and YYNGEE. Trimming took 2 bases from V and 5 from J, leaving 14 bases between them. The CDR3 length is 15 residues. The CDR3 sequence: CASSVSGEGENIQYF. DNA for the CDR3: TGTGCCAGCAGCGTGTCAGGGGAAGGAGAAAACATTCAGTACTTC. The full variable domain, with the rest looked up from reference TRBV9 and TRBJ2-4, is DSGVTQTPKHLITATGQRVTLRCSPRSGDLSVYWYQQSLDQGLQFLIQYYNGEERAKGNILERFSAQQFPDLHSELNLSSLELGDSALYFCASSVSGEGENIQYFGAGTRLSVL.

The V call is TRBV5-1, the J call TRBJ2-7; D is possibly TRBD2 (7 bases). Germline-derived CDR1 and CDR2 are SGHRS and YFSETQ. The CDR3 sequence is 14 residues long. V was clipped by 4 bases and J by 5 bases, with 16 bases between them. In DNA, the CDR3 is TGCGCCAGCAGCGCCGAGGGAGGGGGGAACGAGCAGTACTTC. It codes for CASSAEGGGNEQYF.

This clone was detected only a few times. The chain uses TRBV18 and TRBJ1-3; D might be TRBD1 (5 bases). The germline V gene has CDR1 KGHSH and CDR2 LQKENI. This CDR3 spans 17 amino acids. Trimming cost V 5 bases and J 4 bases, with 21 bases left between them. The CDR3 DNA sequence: TGTGCCAGCTCAACAATAATTAAAACAGGATCGGGAAACACCATATATTTT. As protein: CASSTIIKTGSGNTIYF.

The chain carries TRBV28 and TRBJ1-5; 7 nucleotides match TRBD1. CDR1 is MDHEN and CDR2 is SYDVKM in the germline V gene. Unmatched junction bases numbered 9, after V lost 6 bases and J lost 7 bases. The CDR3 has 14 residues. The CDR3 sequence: CASSLDRVHQPQHF. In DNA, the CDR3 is TGTGCCAGCAGCCTTGACAGGGTCCACCAGCCCCAGCATTTT. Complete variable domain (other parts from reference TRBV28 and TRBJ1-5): DVKVTQSSRYLVKRTGEKVFLECVQDMDHENMFWYRQDPGLGLRLIYFSYDVKMKEKGDIPEGYSVSREKKERFSLILESASTNQTSMYLCASSLDRVHQPQHFGDGTRLSIL.

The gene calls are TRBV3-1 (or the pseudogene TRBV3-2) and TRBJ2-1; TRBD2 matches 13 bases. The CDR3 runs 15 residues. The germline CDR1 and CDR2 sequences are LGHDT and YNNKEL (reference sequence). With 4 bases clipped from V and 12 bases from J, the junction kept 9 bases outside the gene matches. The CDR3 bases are TGTGCCAGCAGCCCGCCGGGACTAGCGGGGTTGGCGCAGTTCTTC. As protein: CASSPPGLAGLAQFF.

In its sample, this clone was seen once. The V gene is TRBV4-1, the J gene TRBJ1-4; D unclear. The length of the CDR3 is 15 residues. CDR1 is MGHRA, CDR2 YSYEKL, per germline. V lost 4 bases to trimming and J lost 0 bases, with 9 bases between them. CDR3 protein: CASSPRTATNEKLFF. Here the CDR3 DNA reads TGCGCCAGCAGCCCCCGAACAGCAACTAATGAAAAACTGTTTTTT.

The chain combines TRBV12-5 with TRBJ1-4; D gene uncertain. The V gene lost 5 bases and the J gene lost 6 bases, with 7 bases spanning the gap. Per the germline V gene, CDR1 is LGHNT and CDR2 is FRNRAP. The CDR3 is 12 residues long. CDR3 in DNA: TGTGCTAGTGGTCTACTGGATGAAAAACTGTTTTTT. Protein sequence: CASGLLDEKLFF.

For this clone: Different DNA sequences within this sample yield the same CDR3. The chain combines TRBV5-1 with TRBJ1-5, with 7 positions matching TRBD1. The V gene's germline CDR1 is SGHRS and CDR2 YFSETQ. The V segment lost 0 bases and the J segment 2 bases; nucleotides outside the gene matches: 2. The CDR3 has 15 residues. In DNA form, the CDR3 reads TGCGCCAGCAGCTTGGGGACAGGAGGCAATCAGCCCCAGCATTTT. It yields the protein CASSLGTGGNQPQHF.

The CDR3 loop is CASSSGTGYNEQFF. The CDR3 nucleotides read TGTGCCAGCAGCTCCGGGACTGGCTACAATGAGCAGTTCTTC. This chain links TRBV3-1 (or the pseudogene TRBV3-2) with TRBJ2-1; D possibly corresponds to TRBD2 (6 bases). Trimming removed 5 bases at V and 3 bases at J, with 11 bases between. Germline V gives CDR1 LGHDT, CDR2 YNNKEL (reference sequence). This CDR3 region has 14 residues.

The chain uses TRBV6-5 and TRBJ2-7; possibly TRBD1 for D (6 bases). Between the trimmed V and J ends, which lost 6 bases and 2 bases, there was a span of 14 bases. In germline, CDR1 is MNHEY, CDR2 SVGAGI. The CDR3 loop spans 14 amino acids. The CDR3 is CASRSDSPTYEQYF. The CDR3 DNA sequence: TGTGCCAGCAGATCGGACAGTCCTACCTACGAGCAGTACTTC.

The DNA of the CDR3 is TGTGCCAGCAGATTCGCTAGCGGGGGGGCCTACGAGCAGTACTTC. It translates to CASRFASGGAYEQYF. The chain has TRBV27 and TRBJ2-7, with 12 bases lining up with TRBD2. The V gene end was trimmed by 6 bases and the J gene end by 2 bases; junction bases not matched to a gene: 5. The CDR3 loop spans 15 amino acids. Germline assignment: CDR1 MNHEY and CDR2 SMNVEV (reference sequence).

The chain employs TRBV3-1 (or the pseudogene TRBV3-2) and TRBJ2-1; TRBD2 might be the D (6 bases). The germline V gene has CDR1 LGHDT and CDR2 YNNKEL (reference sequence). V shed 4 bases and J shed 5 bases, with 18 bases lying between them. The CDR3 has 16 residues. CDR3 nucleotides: TGTGCCAGCAGCCGCCGGGGACTGGGGATTGACAATGAGCAGTTCTTC. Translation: CASSRRGLGIDNEQFF.

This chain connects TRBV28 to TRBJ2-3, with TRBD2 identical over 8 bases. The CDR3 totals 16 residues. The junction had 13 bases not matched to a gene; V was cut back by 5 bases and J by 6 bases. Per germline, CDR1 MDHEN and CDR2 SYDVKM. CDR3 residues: CASSRISGTSADTQYF. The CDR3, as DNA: TGTGCCAGCAGTCGAATCTCCGGGACTAGTGCGGATACGCAGTATTTT.

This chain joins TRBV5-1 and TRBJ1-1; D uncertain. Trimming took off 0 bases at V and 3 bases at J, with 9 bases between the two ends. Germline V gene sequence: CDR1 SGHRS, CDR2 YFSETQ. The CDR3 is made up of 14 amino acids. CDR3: CASSLAPGDTEAFF. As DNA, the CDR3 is TGCGCCAGCAGCTTGGCGCCCGGGGACACTGAAGCTTTCTTT.

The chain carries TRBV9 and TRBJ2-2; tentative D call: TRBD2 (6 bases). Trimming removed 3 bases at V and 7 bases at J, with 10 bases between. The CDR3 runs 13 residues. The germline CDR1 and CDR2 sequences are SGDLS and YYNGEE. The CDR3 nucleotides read TGTGCCAGCAGCGAGTGGCGGGGCGGGGAGCTGTTTTTT. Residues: CASSEWRGGELFF.

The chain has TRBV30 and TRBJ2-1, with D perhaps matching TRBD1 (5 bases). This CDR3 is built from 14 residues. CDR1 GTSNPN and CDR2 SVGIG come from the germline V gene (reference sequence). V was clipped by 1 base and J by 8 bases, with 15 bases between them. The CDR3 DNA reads TGTGCCTGGAGTGCAGGGTTCCCACACCATGAGCAGTTCTTC. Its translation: CAWSAGFPHHEQFF.

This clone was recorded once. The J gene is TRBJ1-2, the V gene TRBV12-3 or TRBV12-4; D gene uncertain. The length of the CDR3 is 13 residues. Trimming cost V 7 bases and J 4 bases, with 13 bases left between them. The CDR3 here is CASTREVGYGYTF. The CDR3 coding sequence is TGTGCCAGCACGAGGGAAGTTGGCTATGGCTACACCTTC.

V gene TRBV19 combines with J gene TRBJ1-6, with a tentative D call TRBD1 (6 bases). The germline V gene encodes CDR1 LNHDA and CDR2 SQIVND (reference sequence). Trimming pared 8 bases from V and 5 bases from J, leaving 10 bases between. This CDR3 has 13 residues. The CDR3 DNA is TGTGCCAGTGGCGGACAGAATAATTCACCCCTCCACTTT. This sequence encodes CASGGQNNSPLHF.

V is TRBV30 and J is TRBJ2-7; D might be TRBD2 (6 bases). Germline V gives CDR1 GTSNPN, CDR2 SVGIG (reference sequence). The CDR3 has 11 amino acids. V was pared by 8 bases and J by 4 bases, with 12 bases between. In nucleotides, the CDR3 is TGTGCCGGAGCGGAGGGTTACGAGCAGTACTTC. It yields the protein CAGAEGYEQYF.

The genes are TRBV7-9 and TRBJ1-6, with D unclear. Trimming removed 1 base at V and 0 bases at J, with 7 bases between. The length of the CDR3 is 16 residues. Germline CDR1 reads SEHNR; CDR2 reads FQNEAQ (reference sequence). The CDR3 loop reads CASSLGRSSYNSPLHF. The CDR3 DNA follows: TGTGCCAGCAGCTTAGGGAGAAGCTCCTATAATTCACCCCTCCACTTT. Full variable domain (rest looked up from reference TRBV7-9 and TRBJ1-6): DTGVSQNPRHKITKRGQNVTFRCDPISEHNRLYWYRQTLGQGPEFLTYFQNEAQLEKSRLLSDRFSAERPKGSFSTLEIQRTEQGDSAMYLCASSLGRSSYNSPLHFGNGTRLTVT.